This is a list of T cell receptor beta chains from one sample in a study of T cell changes during pregnancy in multiple sclerosis. The protocol was immunoSEQ multiplex PCR, while the TCRdb copy is restricted to in-frame clones and leaves out a portion. The data hold around 69,000 clones, with just over 90% observed a single time. The sequencing here drew on peripheral blood, taken in the third trimester of pregnancy. These receptors were obtained from a female donor with multiple sclerosis, enrolled in a pregnancy study. Each CDR3 is given with its conserved first and last residue. D genes are given only for firm matches. Not every row has a clone size; where given, it reads once, few, many or a size class.

CDR3nt,CDR3aa,d_gene,v_gene,j_gene,abundance
TGTGCCAGTAGTACTTTTAAGGACAGGGGGAACTACGAGCAGTACTTC,CASSTFKDRGNYEQYF,TRBD1,TRBV19,TRBJ2-7,-
TGCGCCAGCAGCCAAGCCAGGGACTCTTACGAGCAGTACTTC,CASSQARDSYEQYF,-,TRBV4-3,TRBJ2-7,-
TGTGCCAGTACCAATGCCAGGGGAGGGACTGAAGCTTTCTTT,CASTNARGGTEAFF,-,TRBV19,TRBJ1-1,few
TGTGCCAGCAGCTCCTTTCCGGGACAGGTTAACTATGGCTACACCTTC,CASSSFPGQVNYGYTF,TRBD1,TRBV7-2,TRBJ1-2,-
TGTGCCAGCAGCCCCTGGGGAGGGACTGAAGCTTTCTTT,CASSPWGGTEAFF,-,TRBV9,TRBJ1-1,-
TGCGCCAGCAGCTTGGGACAGGGGAAGTCACCCCTCCACTTT,CASSLGQGKSPLHF,TRBD1,TRBV5-1,TRBJ1-6,-
TGTGCCAGCAGCCCACTAATGAACACTGAAGCTTTCTTT,CASSPLMNTEAFF,-,TRBV7-2,TRBJ1-1,-
TGTGCCAGCAGTTTGACAGGCTCCTACAATGAGCAGTTCTTC,CASSLTGSYNEQFF,-,TRBV27,TRBJ2-1,-
TGTGCCTGGAGGGGTAAAACAGGGGTTAACTACGAGCAGTACTTC,CAWRGKTGVNYEQYF,TRBD1,TRBV30,TRBJ2-7,-
TGTGCCAGCAGTCTGAGCTCTGGAAACACCATATATTTT,CASSLSSGNTIYF,-,TRBV11-3,TRBJ1-3,-
TGTGCCAGCAGGGGACAGGGCGTCCAGCCCCAGCATTTT,CASRGQGVQPQHF,TRBD1,TRBV6-6,TRBJ1-5,-
TGTGCCAGCAGTTTCAAGCGGGGGCGAGCCTACGAGCAGTACTTC,CASSFKRGRAYEQYF,TRBD2,TRBV27,TRBJ2-7,-
TGTGCCAGTAGTGACGGGCCAGGGGGTTCCTACGAGCAGTACTTC,CASSDGPGGSYEQYF,TRBD1,TRBV19,TRBJ2-7,-
TGTGCCAGCAGGAGGGATTCACCCCTCCACTTT,CASRRDSPLHF,-,TRBV7-2,TRBJ1-6,few
TGTGCCAGCAGTCTGACTAGCGGGGGGTTCACAGATACGCAGTATTTT,CASSLTSGGFTDTQYF,TRBD2,TRBV7-6,TRBJ2-3,once
TGCGCCAGCAGCGATGTAGCGGGGGGCGGCGATACGCAGTATTTT,CASSDVAGGGDTQYF,TRBD2,TRBV5-1,TRBJ2-3,-